Below, 29 T cell receptor beta chains from the same sample are listed, as sequenced in a study of shared clonotypes between healthy human individuals. Method: immunoSEQ multiplex PCR; TCRdb's copy keeps in-frame clones and lacks some. The table lists 1.6 million or so clones, 98% of them singletons. Sequenced: naive CD4+ T cells sorted from blood. Subset reported: CD45RA+ positively selected. All receptors derive from a man younger than 40 in good health.

This chain connects TRBV2 to TRBJ1-5; perhaps TRBD1 as D (5 bases). This CDR3 spans 17 amino acids. V was pared by 9 bases and J by 0 bases, with 21 bases between. Germline V gene lookup returns CDR1 SNHLY and CDR2 FYNNEI. The CDR3 DNA reads TGTGCCAGTTCGTCGGGACGAGAGGGGATTAGCAATCAGCCCCAGCATTTT. Translation: CASSSGREGISNQPQHF. The full variable domain, rest sourced from reference TRBV2 and TRBJ1-5, is EPEVTQTPSHQVTQMGQEVILRCVPISNHLYFYWYRQILGQKVEFLVSFYNNEISEKSEIFDDQFSVERPDGSNFTLKIRSTKLEDSAMYFCASSSGREGISNQPQHFGDGTRLSIL.

The genes are TRBV6-5 and TRBJ2-2; D may be TRBD1 (5 bases). Germline V lookup: CDR1 MNHEY, CDR2 SVGAGI. The CDR3 consists of 14 residues. The V end lost 6 bases, the J end lost 3 bases, and 11 bases lay between the germline ends. The CDR3 spells CASRPDSYTGELFF. The CDR3 DNA follows: TGTGCCAGCAGGCCCGACAGTTACACCGGGGAGCTGTTTTTT.

V gene TRBV7-2 combines with J gene TRBJ2-1; TRBD2 matches 15 bases. The CDR3 sequence is 16 residues long. Germline CDR1 SGHTA, CDR2 FQGNSA. V gave up 5 bases and J gave up 6 bases; unmatched junction bases: 5. CDR3 region: CASSPPGLAGGNEQFF. The CDR3, as DNA: TGTGCCAGCAGCCCCCCGGGACTAGCGGGAGGCAATGAGCAGTTCTTC.

The chain is built from TRBV7-3 and TRBJ2-7; the D gene is possibly TRBD2 (6 bases). Germline-derived CDR1 and CDR2 are SGHTA and FQGTGA. The CDR3 has 14 amino acids. Trimming removed 2 bases at V and 5 bases at J, with 13 bases between. DNA of the CDR3: TGTGCCAGCAGCTTATACGGGAGAGGGGACGAGCAGTACTTC. This codes for CASSLYGRGDEQYF. Combining the CDR3 with reference TRBV7-3 and TRBJ2-7 gives the whole variable domain GAGVSQTPSNKVTEKGKYVELRCDPISGHTALYWYRQSLGQGPEFLIYFQGTGAADDSGLPNDRFFAVRPEGSVSTLKIQRTERGDSAVYLCASSLYGRGDEQYFGPGTRLTVT.

This sequence joins TRBV5-1 and TRBJ2-2; possibly TRBD1 for D (6 bases). CDR1 and CDR2 (germline): SGHRS, YFSETQ. Trimming cost V 1 base and J 8 bases, with 12 bases left between them. The CDR3 is made up of 14 amino acids. In DNA, the CDR3 is TGCGCCAGCAGCTTGACAGGGCTCTTAGGGGAGCTGTTTTTT. This translates into CASSLTGLLGELFF. Complete variable domain (other parts from reference TRBV5-1 and TRBJ2-2): KAGVTQTPRYLIKTRGQQVTLSCSPISGHRSVSWYQQTPGQGLQFLFEYFSETQRNKGNFPGRFSGRQFSNSRSEMNVSTLELGDSALYLCASSLTGLLGELFFGEGSRLTVL.

The CDR3 here is CASSRTGELNTEAFF. The CDR3 DNA follows: TGCGCCAGCAGTCGGACAGGGGAATTGAACACTGAAGCTTTCTTT. The chain is built from TRBV5-1 and TRBJ1-1; 9 bases line up with TRBD1. The V and J ends lost 5 bases and 0 bases, in that order; junction bases with no gene match: 5. Per the germline V gene, CDR1 is SGHRS and CDR2 is YFSETQ. The CDR3 loop spans 15 amino acids.

This clone showed up just once. The chain has TRBV7-2 and TRBJ2-3; D possibly uses TRBD1 or TRBD2 (5 bases each). With 1 base removed from V and 1 base from J, the gap between germline ends came to 9 bases. CDR1 and CDR2 (germline): SGHTA, FQGNSA. This CDR3 region has 15 residues. CDR3 protein: CASSLGDLGTDTQYF. The CDR3 nucleotides read TGTGCCAGCAGCTTAGGGGACCTGGGCACAGATACGCAGTATTTT.

This sequence joins TRBV21-1 and TRBJ2-1; the table gives TRBD2 as D, unverified against the DNA. TRBV21-1 is reported as a pseudogene. This CDR3 has 12 residues. The CDR3, as DNA: TGTGCTAGCGGGAGCGTTGTCAATGAGCAGTTCTTC. It yields the protein CASGSVVNEQFF.

The chain recombines TRBV10-1 with TRBJ2-1; no definite D call. V was shortened by 3 bases and J by 8 bases, with 14 bases between the two germline ends. The CDR3 length is 14 residues. Germline loops: CDR1 WNHNN, CDR2 SYGVQD (reference sequence). Here the CDR3 reads CASSDGRLQDEQFF. The CDR3 bases are TGCGCCAGCAGTGATGGAAGGCTCCAAGATGAGCAGTTCTTC.

V usage is TRBV5-6 and J usage is TRBJ2-7; perhaps TRBD2 as D (5 bases). Germline V lookup: CDR1 SGHDT, CDR2 YYEEEE. This CDR3 spans 16 amino acids. Trimming left V 3 bases short and J 5 bases short, with 21 bases between. In DNA form, the CDR3 reads TGTGCCAGCAGCTCCGCGGGCTTAGAGATTTTCCACGAGCAGTACTTC. Amino acids: CASSSAGLEIFHEQYF.

The chain has TRBV7-2 and TRBJ2-1, with D possibly TRBD2 on 7 matching bases. Germline V gene lookup returns CDR1 SGHTA and CDR2 FQGNSA. This CDR3 spans 18 amino acids. V lost 5 bases to trimming and J lost 4 bases, with 24 bases between them. The CDR3 sequence is CASSKPRGGPNLYNEQFF. CDR3 DNA sequence: TGTGCCAGCAGCAAGCCCCGCGGGGGCCCGAATCTTTACAATGAGCAGTTCTTC.

This chain connects TRBV18 to TRBJ2-5; unclear D gene. Germline values: CDR1 KGHSH, CDR2 LQKENI. CDR3 size: 12 residues. V was cut by 3 bases and J by 5 bases, with 7 bases left in between. The CDR3 sequence is CASSPVVETQYF. In DNA, the CDR3 is TGTGCCAGCTCACCCGTCGTCGAGACCCAGTACTTC.

The rearrangement links TRBV11-3 to TRBJ2-1, with a weak D call TRBD2 (6 bases). The V and J ends lost 5 bases and 6 bases respectively, with 11 bases between them. Germline CDR1 SGHNT, CDR2 YENEEA. CDR3 size: 13 residues. The CDR3 loop reads CASSPTSSNEQFF. CDR3 nucleotides: TGTGCCAGCAGCCCGACTAGTAGCAATGAGCAGTTCTTC.

The chain joins TRBV7-6 to TRBJ2-3, with D possibly being TRBD2 (6 bases). The CDR3 totals 13 residues. Trimming removed 3 bases at V and 12 bases at J, with 16 bases between. CDR1 is SGHVS, CDR2 FNYEAQ, per germline. CDR3 DNA: TGTGCCAGCAGCTTCGGGACTTCTGGGGTTCAGTATTTT. Translation: CASSFGTSGVQYF.

This sequence joins TRBV30 and TRBJ2-7, with D tentatively TRBD1 (5 bases). The germline gives CDR1 GTSNPN, CDR2 SVGIG (reference sequence). V gave up 0 bases and J gave up 3 bases, with 15 bases separating them. The CDR3 loop spans 15 amino acids. CDR3 nucleotide sequence: TGTGCCTGGAGTGTAGGGCAGGGCGTCCTCTACGAGCAGTACTTC. Translated: CAWSVGQGVLYEQYF.

Note on this clone: The same CDR3 also results from other DNA sequences found in this sample. The V call is TRBV30, the J call TRBJ1-2; no clear D gene. Germline assignment: CDR1 GTSNPN and CDR2 SVGIG (reference sequence). Between the trimmed V and J ends, which lost 0 bases and 5 bases, there was a span of 10 bases. The CDR3 consists of 13 residues. The CDR3: CAWSVRADYGYTF. The CDR3 DNA reads TGTGCCTGGAGTGTACGGGCTGATTATGGCTACACCTTC.

The CDR3 nucleotides read TGTGCCAGCAGCTTGGGCCGGCAGGGAGCCCTCTCTGGAAACACCATATATTTT. Translation: CASSLGRQGALSGNTIYF. The chain recombines TRBV5-4 with TRBJ1-3, with D tentatively TRBD1 (5 bases). This CDR3 spans 18 amino acids. Trimming shortened V by 0 bases and J by 0 bases, and 16 bases separated the two germline ends. Per the germline V gene, CDR1 is SGHNT and CDR2 is YYREEE (reference sequence).

This clone was found once. V and J are TRBV27 and TRBJ2-7; 7 bases align to TRBD2. V lost 4 bases and J lost 6; bases outside the gene matches: 27. This CDR3 contains 20 residues. Germline loops: CDR1 MNHEY, CDR2 SMNVEV (reference sequence). CDR3 sequence: CASSSKIILAQRLARSEQYF. In DNA, the CDR3 is TGTGCCAGCAGTTCTAAGATAATATTAGCTCAGCGACTAGCTCGGAGCGAGCAGTACTTC.

The CDR3 nucleotides are TGTGCCATCAGGCCTCAGGGACCCGCTCAGCCCCAGCATTTT. Translation: CAIRPQGPAQPQHF. This chain joins TRBV10-3 and TRBJ1-5, with D perhaps TRBD1 (5 bases). V shed 6 bases and J shed 6 bases, with 15 bases lying between them. The CDR3 spans 14 residues. The germline V gene has CDR1 ENHRY and CDR2 SYGVKD.

J is TRBJ1-2 and V is TRBV28; weak D call: TRBD1 (5 bases). V lost 5 bases to trimming and J lost 4 bases, with 14 bases between them. The germline gives CDR1 MDHEN, CDR2 SYDVKM. This CDR3 contains 14 residues. CDR3 in DNA: TGTGCCAGCAGTCCCAACAGGCCACCCTATGGCTACACCTTC. Translated: CASSPNRPPYGYTF.

This clone was counted once. The chain uses TRBV28 and TRBJ2-1, with 9 nucleotides matching TRBD2. The germline V gene has CDR1 MDHEN and CDR2 SYDVKM. Trimming cost V 11 bases and J 7 bases; bases outside gene matches: 12. The CDR3 spans 14 residues. The CDR3 nucleotides are TGTGCCTCCGAAAAGCGGGAGGTTGCGAATGAGCAGTTCTTC. Its translation is CASEKREVANEQFF.

The gene calls are TRBV7-9 and TRBJ2-7, with a possible D match to TRBD1 (5 bases). This CDR3 has 14 residues. The V gene's germline CDR1 is SEHNR and CDR2 FQNEAQ (reference sequence). Deletions cut 0 bases from V and 6 bases from J, with 12 bases between. The CDR3 DNA follows: TGTGCCAGCAGCTTAGCCCCGATGGGGCTCGAGCAGTACTTC. This sequence encodes CASSLAPMGLEQYF. Supplemented by reference TRBV7-9 and TRBJ2-7, the full variable domain reads DTGVSQNPRHKITKRGQNVTFRCDPISEHNRLYWYRQTLGQGPEFLTYFQNEAQLEKSRLLSDRFSAERPKGSFSTLEIQRTEQGDSAMYLCASSLAPMGLEQYFGPGTRLTVT.

The chain uses TRBV9 and TRBJ1-1; weak D call: TRBD1 (6 bases). V dropped 0 bases and J dropped 3 bases, with 12 bases sitting between them. The CDR3 totals 15 residues. Germline-derived CDR1 and CDR2 are SGDLS and YYNGEE. The CDR3 sequence is CASSVGGRGDTEAFF. The DNA of the CDR3 is TGTGCCAGCAGCGTAGGCGGCAGGGGTGACACTGAAGCTTTCTTT. The entire variable domain, with the rest obtained from reference TRBV9 and TRBJ1-1, is as follows: DSGVTQTPKHLITATGQRVTLRCSPRSGDLSVYWYQQSLDQGLQFLIQYYNGEERAKGNILERFSAQQFPDLHSELNLSSLELGDSALYFCASSVGGRGDTEAFFGQGTRLTVV.

The chain has TRBV5-1 and TRBJ1-2; D is ambiguous. The CDR3 totals 14 residues. The V end lost 4 bases, the J end lost 3 bases, and 13 bases lay between the germline ends. CDR1 SGHRS and CDR2 YFSETQ come from the germline V gene. This CDR3 is CASSETSADYGYTF. The CDR3 DNA is TGCGCCAGCAGCGAAACCTCGGCGGACTATGGCTACACCTTC.

The V gene is TRBV5-4, the J gene TRBJ2-1; 11 positions agree with TRBD2. The J segment lost 0 bases and the V segment lost 0 bases, leaving 5 bases of the junction unmatched. From germline, CDR1 is SGHNT and CDR2 YYREEE (reference sequence). CDR3 length equals 18 residues. The CDR3 protein is CASSLDLLAGASYNEQFF. CDR3 nucleotide sequence: TGTGCCAGCAGCTTGGACCTACTAGCGGGAGCCTCCTACAATGAGCAGTTCTTC.

This CDR3 reads CASSLYLRDSSYNEQFF. The CDR3 DNA reads TGTGCCAGCAGTTTATATTTGCGGGACTCCTCCTACAATGAGCAGTTCTTC. The chain employs TRBV27 and TRBJ2-1; the D gene is possibly TRBD2 (6 bases). V lost 1 base to trimming and J lost 0 bases, with 13 bases between them. The CDR3 has 17 amino acids. Germline CDR1 is MNHEY and CDR2 is SMNVEV (reference sequence).

This CDR3 is CASSSRFGQETQYF. The CDR3, as DNA: TGCGCCAGCAGCTCCAGGTTTGGCCAAGAGACCCAGTACTTC. The chain has TRBV5-1 and TRBJ2-5; D is unresolved. The germline V gene encodes CDR1 SGHRS and CDR2 YFSETQ. Trimming left V 3 bases short and J 1 base short, with 10 bases between. The CDR3 runs to 14 residues.

The chain uses TRBV10-3 and TRBJ1-5; D remains unclear. CDR1 and CDR2 from the germline V gene are ENHRY and SYGVKD. The V end lost 2 bases, the J end lost 8 bases, and 13 bases lay between the germline ends. This CDR3 is built from 14 residues. CDR3 loop: CAISEEEGSKPQHF. DNA of the CDR3: TGTGCCATCAGTGAGGAGGAGGGTAGTAAGCCCCAGCATTTT.

The chain is built from TRBV5-4 and TRBJ2-2; 7 bases align to TRBD1. The V gene's germline CDR1 is SGHNT and CDR2 YYREEE (reference sequence). J gave up 6 bases and V 0 bases, and 8 bases lay outside the gene matches. This CDR3 has 16 residues. As DNA, the CDR3 is TGTGCCAGCAGCTTGGAAGGGGGCGCGTACCCCGGGGAGCTGTTTTTT. Translation: CASSLEGGAYPGELFF.